This is a list of T cell receptor beta chains from one sample in a study of T cells after yellow fever vaccination. TCRdb analysed the 5' RACE reads with MiXCR anew, one entry per CDR3 protein. The table shows more than 450,000 distinct CDR3 sequences, with less than 25% occurring only once. The source material was PBMCs, sampled 21 days after the first yellow fever vaccination. These receptors were obtained from a man younger than 35 who received the YFV17D yellow fever vaccine. Each CDR3 is given with its conserved first and last residue. Each record gives: J gene, D gene, V gene, clone size, CDR3 DNA, CDR3 protein. D genes are given only for firm matches. Only some rows state a clone size, as once, few, many or a class for expanded clones.

TRBJ1-5,TRBD1,TRBV20-1,few,TGCAGTGTCCCGGGACAGGGGGGTCAGCCCCAGCATTTT,CSVPGQGGQPQHF
TRBJ1-1,-,TRBV6-1,few,TGTGCCAGCAGTGTGATGCCTAACACTGAAGCTTTCTTT,CASSVMPNTEAFF
TRBJ2-7,TRBD2,TRBV29-1,-,TGCAGCGTTGAAAAAGGGACTAGTCCCTACGAGCAGTACTTC,CSVEKGTSPYEQYF
TRBJ2-7,-,TRBV25-1,-,TGTGCCAGCTTTAGGAGGGAACTGGTCGAGCAGTACTTC,CASFRRELVEQYF
TRBJ2-1,-,TRBV19,-,TGTGCCAGTTGGGACCGACGGACGGGGTCCTACAATGAGCAGTTCTTC,CASWDRRTGSYNEQFF
TRBJ2-3,-,TRBV27,few,TGTGCCAGCAGTTTTATAGATACGCAGTATTTT,CASSFIDTQYF
TRBJ2-3,TRBD2,TRBV25-1,-,TGTGCCAGCAGCCCTACAACGGGCGGGGGGGCATCGGATACGCAGTATTTT,CASSPTTGGGASDTQYF
TRBJ2-1,-,TRBV6-1,few,TGTGCCAGCAGTGAAACAACGTCCTCCTACAATGAGCAGTTCTTC,CASSETTSSYNEQFF
TRBJ1-3,-,TRBV20-1,-,TGCAGTGCTATGGACTCTAGCTCTGGAAACACCATATATTTT,CSAMDSSSGNTIYF
TRBJ2-5,-,TRBV5-1,few,TGCGCCAGCAGCTTGGCAGGACCGCGGGAGACCCAGTACTTC,CASSLAGPRETQYF
TRBJ2-7,TRBD2,TRBV7-2,many,TGTGCCAGCAGCCCGGGACTAGCGGAAGCCCTCGAGCAGTACTTC,CASSPGLAEALEQYF
TRBJ1-5,TRBD1,TRBV12-3/TRBV12-4,-,TGTGCCAGCAGTTTTGATTCGGGACAGGTGGTTTGGCCCCAGCATTTT,CASSFDSGQVVWPQHF
TRBJ2-3,-,TRBV11-2,-,TGTGCCAGCAGCTTAGACGGGGGCCCCGATACGCAGTATTTT,CASSLDGGPDTQYF
TRBJ2-5,-,TRBV4-1,-,TGCGCCAGCAGCCAATCAGGGTCGGCGGAGACCCAGTACTTC,CASSQSGSAETQYF
TRBJ1-1,TRBD1,TRBV28,few,TGTGCCAGCAGTCCCTTGATGGACAGGGGAATTGAAGCTTTCTTT,CASSPLMDRGIEAFF
TRBJ2-1,-,TRBV30,few,TGTGCCTGGAGTGTACCAGGGCTGAATGAGCAGTTCTTC,CAWSVPGLNEQFF
TRBJ2-3,TRBD2,TRBV7-3,-,TGTGCCAGCAGCTTAAACGTGGCGGGGGCAGATACGCAGTATTTT,CASSLNVAGADTQYF
TRBJ2-6,TRBD1,TRBV20-1,-,TGCAGTGCTAGAGAGGGACAGGCTGACGGGGCCAACGTCCTGACTTTC,CSAREGQADGANVLTF